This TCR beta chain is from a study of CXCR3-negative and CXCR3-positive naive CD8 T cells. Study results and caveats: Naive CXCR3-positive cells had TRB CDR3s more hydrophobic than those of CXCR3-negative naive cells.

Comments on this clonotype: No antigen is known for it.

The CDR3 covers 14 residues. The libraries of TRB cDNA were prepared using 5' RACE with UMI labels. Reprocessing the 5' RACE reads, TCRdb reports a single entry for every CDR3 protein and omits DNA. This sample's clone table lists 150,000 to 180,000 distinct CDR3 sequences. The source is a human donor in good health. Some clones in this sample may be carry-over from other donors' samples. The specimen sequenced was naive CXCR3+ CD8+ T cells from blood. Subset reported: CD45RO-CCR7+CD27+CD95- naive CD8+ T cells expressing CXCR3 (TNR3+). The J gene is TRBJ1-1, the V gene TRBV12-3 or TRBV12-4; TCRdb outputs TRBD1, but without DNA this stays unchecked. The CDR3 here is CASSPSQGRTEAFF.